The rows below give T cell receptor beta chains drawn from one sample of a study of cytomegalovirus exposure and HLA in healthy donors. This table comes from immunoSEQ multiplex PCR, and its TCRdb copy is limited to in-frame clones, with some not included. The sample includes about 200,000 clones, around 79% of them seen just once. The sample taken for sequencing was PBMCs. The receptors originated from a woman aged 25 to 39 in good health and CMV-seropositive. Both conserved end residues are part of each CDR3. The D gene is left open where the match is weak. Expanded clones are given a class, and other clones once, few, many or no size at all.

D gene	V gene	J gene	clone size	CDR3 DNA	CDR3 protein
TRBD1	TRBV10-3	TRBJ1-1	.	TGTGCCATCAGTCAGCCGGGACAGGGGAACACTGAAGCTTTCTTT	CAISQPGQGNTEAFF
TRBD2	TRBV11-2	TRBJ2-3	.	TGTGCCAGCGCCCTACAGCGGGGGGCTCTCGCGGATACGCAGTATTTT	CASALQRGALADTQYF
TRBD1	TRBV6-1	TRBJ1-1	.	TGTGCCAGCAGTCGGGACAGGGATGGTACTGAAGCTTTCTTT	CASSRDRDGTEAFF
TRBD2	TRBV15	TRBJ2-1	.	TGTGCCACCAGCAGAGATCTGGGGGAGGGGAATGAGCAGTTCTTC	CATSRDLGEGNEQFF
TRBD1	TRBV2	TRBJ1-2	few	TGTGCCAGCAGTGAAAACAGGGGGGCCCACTATGGCTACACCTTC	CASSENRGAHYGYTF
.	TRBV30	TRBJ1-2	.	TGTGCCTGGGCCACATCTCCAGCTAACTATGGCTACACCTTC	CAWATSPANYGYTF
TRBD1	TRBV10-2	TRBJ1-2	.	TGCGCCACCAAGACAGGGGGCGGAGGCTACACCTTC	CATKTGGGGYTF
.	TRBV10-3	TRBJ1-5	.	TGTGCCATCAGTGTAGCGGGGGATGGTGGTCAGCCCCAGCATTTT	CAISVAGDGGQPQHF
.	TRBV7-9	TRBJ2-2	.	TGTGCCAGCAGCTTCCTCCCCGGGGAGCTGTTTTTT	CASSFLPGELFF
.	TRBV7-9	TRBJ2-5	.	TGTGCCAGCAGCTCCGTAGTGGAGACCCAGTACTTC	CASSSVVETQYF
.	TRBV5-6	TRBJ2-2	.	TGTGCCACCGCTGCTAGTGAATCCTCGGGCACCGGGGAGCTGTTTTTT	CATAASESSGTGELFF
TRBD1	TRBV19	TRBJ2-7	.	TGTGCCAGTAGTATTGGGGGACAGGGCTACGAGCAGTACTTC	CASSIGGQGYEQYF
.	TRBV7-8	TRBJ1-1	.	TGTGCCAGCAGCTTCAGGGGCCCTGTGGTCACTGAAGCTTTCTTT	CASSFRGPVVTEAFF
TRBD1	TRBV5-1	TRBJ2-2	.	TGCGCCAGCAGCCGGGGACAGGGGGAGGCCGGGGAGCTGTTTTTT	CASSRGQGEAGELFF
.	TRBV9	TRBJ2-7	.	TGTGCCAGCAGCTCACCGGACAGAGGCTACGAGCAGTACTTC	CASSSPDRGYEQYF
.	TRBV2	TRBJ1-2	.	TGTGCCAGGCAGGAGACAGTTTTGTATGGCTACACCTTC	CARQETVLYGYTF
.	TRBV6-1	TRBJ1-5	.	TGTGCCAGCAGTGAAGGTCAGGGATGGGATCAGCCCCAGCATTTT	CASSEGQGWDQPQHF
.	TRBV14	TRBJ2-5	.	TGTGCCAGCAGCCAAGATCGAGTCCGTCCGACCCAGTACTTC	CASSQDRVRPTQYF
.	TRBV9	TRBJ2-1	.	TGTGCCAGCAGCGTAGGAGGGTCTTGGCACAATGAGCAGTTCTTC	CASSVGGSWHNEQFF
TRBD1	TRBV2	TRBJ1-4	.	TGTGCCAGCAGTGGAGGGACAGGGTGGGAAAAACTGTTTTTT	CASSGGTGWEKLFF
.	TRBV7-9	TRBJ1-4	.	TGTGCCAGCAGCTTATTCTCAGGCTCAACTAATGAAAAACTGTTTTTT	CASSLFSGSTNEKLFF
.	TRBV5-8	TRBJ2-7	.	TGTGCCAGCAGCTTGGACAGGAGCTCCTACGAGCAGTACTTC	CASSLDRSSYEQYF
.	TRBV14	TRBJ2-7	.	TGTGCCAGCAGCCAAGTGAGTAGATCGCACGAGCAGTACTTC	CASSQVSRSHEQYF
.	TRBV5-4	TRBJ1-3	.	TGTGCCAGCAGCTTGGGCGGGAGAAACACCATATATTTT	CASSLGGRNTIYF
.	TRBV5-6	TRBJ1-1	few	TGTGCCAGCAGCTTGGATGGGGGGGGTGAAGCTTTCTTT	CASSLDGGGEAFF
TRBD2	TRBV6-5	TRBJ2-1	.	TGTGCCAGCAGCTTCAGCGGGAGCGGCAATGAGCAGTTCTTC	CASSFSGSGNEQFF
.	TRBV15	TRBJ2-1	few	TGTGCCACCAGCAGAGACGGACTCTACGAGCAGTTCTTC	CATSRDGLYEQFF
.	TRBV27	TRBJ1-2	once	TGTGCCAGCAGTCTACAGATTCACAGTATGGGTGGCTACACCTTC	CASSLQIHSMGGYTF
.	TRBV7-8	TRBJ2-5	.	TGTGCCAGCAGCTTAGATTCTGGGGCAGAGACCCAGTACTTC	CASSLDSGAETQYF
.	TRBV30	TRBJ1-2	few	TGTGCCTGGCTCCGGGACATCAGTTCATTCCCCGGGTACACCTTC	CAWLRDISSFPGYTF
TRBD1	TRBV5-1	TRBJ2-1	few	TGCGCCAGCAGTGGGGGACAGGGGTTCAATGAGCAGTTCTTC	CASSGGQGFNEQFF
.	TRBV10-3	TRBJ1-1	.	TGTGCCACCCGATGGGCAAACACTGAAGCTTTCTTT	CATRWANTEAFF
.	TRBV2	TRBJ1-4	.	TGTGCCAGCAGTGACGGACTACTCACTAATGAAAAACTGTTTTTT	CASSDGLLTNEKLFF
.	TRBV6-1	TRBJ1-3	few	TGTGCCAGCAGTGAGGACAGCGGACTCTCTGGAAACACCATATATTTT	CASSEDSGLSGNTIYF
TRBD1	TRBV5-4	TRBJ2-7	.	TGTGCCAGCAGCGCCGGGACAGCTGGAAGGTGGTACGAGCAGTACTTC	CASSAGTAGRWYEQYF
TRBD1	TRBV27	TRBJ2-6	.	TGTGCCAGCCGGACAGGGTCCGCCAACGTCCTGACTTTC	CASRTGSANVLTF
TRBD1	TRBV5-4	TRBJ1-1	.	TGTGCCAGCAGCCCGCGGGGGACAGGGCGCCTTGCGAACACTGAAGCTTTCTTT	CASSPRGTGRLANTEAFF
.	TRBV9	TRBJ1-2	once	TGTGCCAGCAGCGCCTCACCCCCAGTCTATGGCTACACCTTC	CASSASPPVYGYTF
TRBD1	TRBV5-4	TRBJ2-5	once	TGTGCCAGCAGCTCGGAGACAGGGCGGGAAGAGACCCAGTACTTC	CASSSETGREETQYF
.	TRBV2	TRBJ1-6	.	TGTGCCAGCAGTGAAAACAGGGTCAATTCACCCCTCCACTTT	CASSENRVNSPLHF
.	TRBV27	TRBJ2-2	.	TGTGCCAGCAGTATCACAGGGGGGGAGCTGTTTTTT	CASSITGGELFF
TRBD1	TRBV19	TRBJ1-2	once	TGTGCCAGTAGTACGCACCTCTCAGGGGGCGCCTATGGCTACACCTTC	CASSTHLSGGAYGYTF
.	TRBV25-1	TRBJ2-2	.	TGTGCCAGCAGTCCGTCACTCACCGGGGAGCTGTTTTTT	CASSPSLTGELFF
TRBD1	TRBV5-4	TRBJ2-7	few	TGTGCCAGCAGGGCGGACAGGGCCTCCTACGAGCAGTACTTC	CASRADRASYEQYF
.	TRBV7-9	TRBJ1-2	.	TGTGCCAGCAGCTTAGGGACAGATTATGGCTACACCTTC	CASSLGTDYGYTF
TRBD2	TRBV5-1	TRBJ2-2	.	TGCGCCAGCAGCGAGGGACTAGCGGGAGCCCCGAACACCGGGGAGCTGTTTTTT	CASSEGLAGAPNTGELFF
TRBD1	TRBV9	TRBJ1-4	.	TGTGCCAGCAGCGTTTCGGGACAGGGAGGAGAAAAACTGTTTTTT	CASSVSGQGGEKLFF
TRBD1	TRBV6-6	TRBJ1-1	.	TGTGCCAGCAGTTACTCCCCCCTCGACAGGGGGGATGCTTTCTTT	CASSYSPLDRGDAFF
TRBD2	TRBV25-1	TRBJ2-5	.	TGTGCCAGCAGTGATCCCGGACTAGCGGAAGAGACCCAGTACTTC	CASSDPGLAEETQYF
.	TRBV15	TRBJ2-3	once	TGTGCCACCAGCAGAGCCTTGGGGGGTTTGGGAGATACGCAGTATTTT	CATSRALGGLGDTQYF
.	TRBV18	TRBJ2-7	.	TGTGCCAGCTCACCACAGAAGACTAGTTACGAGCAGTACTTC	CASSPQKTSYEQYF
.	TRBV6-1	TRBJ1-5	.	TGTGCCAGCAGAGGTACAGGGACGGGTCAGCCCCAGCATTTT	CASRGTGTGQPQHF
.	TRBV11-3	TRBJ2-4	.	TGTGCCAGCAGACTCGCGGTAGGCAGCAAAAACATTCAGTACTTC	CASRLAVGSKNIQYF
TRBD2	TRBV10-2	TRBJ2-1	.	TGCGCCAGCAGAACTAGCGGGAGTGGCAATGAGCAGTTCTTC	CASRTSGSGNEQFF